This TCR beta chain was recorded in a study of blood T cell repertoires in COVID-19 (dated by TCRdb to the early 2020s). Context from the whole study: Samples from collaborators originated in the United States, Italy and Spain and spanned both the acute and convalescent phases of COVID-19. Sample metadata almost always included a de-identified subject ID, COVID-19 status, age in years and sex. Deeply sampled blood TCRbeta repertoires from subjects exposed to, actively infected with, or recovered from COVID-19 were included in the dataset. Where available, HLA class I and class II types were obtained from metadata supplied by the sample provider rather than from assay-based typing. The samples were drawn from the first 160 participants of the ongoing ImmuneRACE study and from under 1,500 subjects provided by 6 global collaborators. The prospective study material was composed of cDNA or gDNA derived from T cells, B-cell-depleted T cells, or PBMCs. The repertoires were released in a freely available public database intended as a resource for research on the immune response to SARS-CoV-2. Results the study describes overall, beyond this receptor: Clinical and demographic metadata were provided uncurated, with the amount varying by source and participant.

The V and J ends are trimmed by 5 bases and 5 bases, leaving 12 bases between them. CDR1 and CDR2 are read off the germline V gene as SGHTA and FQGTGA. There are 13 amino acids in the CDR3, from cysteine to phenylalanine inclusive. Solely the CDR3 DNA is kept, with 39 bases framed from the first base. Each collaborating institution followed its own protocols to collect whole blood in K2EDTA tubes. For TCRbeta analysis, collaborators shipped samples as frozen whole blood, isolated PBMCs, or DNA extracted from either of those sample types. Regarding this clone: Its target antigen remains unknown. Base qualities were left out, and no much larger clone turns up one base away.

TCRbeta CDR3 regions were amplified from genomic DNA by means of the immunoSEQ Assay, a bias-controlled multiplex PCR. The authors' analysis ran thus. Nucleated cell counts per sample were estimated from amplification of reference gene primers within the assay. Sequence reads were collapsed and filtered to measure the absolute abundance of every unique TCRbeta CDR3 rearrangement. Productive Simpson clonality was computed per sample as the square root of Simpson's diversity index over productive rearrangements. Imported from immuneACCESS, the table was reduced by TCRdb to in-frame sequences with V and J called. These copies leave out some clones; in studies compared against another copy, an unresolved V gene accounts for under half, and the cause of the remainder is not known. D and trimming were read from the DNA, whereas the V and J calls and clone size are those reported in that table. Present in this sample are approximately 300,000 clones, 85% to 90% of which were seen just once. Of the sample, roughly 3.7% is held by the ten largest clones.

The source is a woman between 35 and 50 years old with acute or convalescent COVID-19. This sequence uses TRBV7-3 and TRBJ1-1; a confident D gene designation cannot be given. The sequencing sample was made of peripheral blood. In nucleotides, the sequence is TGTGCCAGCAGCCCCCAGGCGGGGACTGAAGCTTTCTTT. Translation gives CASSPQAGTEAFF.